This is a list of T cell receptor beta chains from one sample in a study of metastatic and nonmetastatic thyroid tumors. TCRdb re-called clones via MiXCR from the PCR reads. In the table there are around 19,000 clones, over 30% of which are singletons. Sequencing used blood. Receptor source: a female donor with papillary thyroid cancer or a benign thyroid nodule (not recorded which). Some clones in this sample may be carry-over from other donors' samples. Both conserved end residues are trimmed from each CDR3.

j_call: TRBJ1-1
v_call: TRBV18
cdr3_aa: ASSPGTGGTEAF

j_call: TRBJ2-7
v_call: TRBV3-1
cdr3_aa: ASSQGGGGRTAYEQY

j_call: TRBJ2-3
v_call: TRBV5-1
cdr3_aa: ASSSERGVTDTQY

j_call: TRBJ2-1
v_call: TRBV5-1
cdr3_aa: ASSPASGTYNEQF

j_call: TRBJ2-2
v_call: TRBV6-1
cdr3_aa: ASIVNSWRTGELF

j_call: TRBJ1-4
v_call: TRBV6-1
cdr3_aa: ASSRGQESEKLF

j_call: TRBJ2-1
v_call: TRBV9
cdr3_aa: ASSVGSGGGYEQF

j_call: TRBJ1-5
v_call: TRBV7-8
cdr3_aa: ASSLGDSWGNQPQH

j_call: TRBJ1-6
v_call: TRBV6-4
cdr3_aa: ASSLLGQLDSPLH

j_call: TRBJ2-3
v_call: TRBV20-1
cdr3_aa: SARVLGQGNTDTQY

j_call: TRBJ1-5
v_call: TRBV19
cdr3_aa: ASSPSREGQPQH

j_call: TRBJ2-3
v_call: TRBV5-1
cdr3_aa: ASSLGQGYTDTQY

j_call: TRBJ1-4
v_call: TRBV7-9
cdr3_aa: ASSRTQGSRTTNEKLF

j_call: TRBJ1-2
v_call: TRBV3-1
cdr3_aa: ASSRDRVDYGYT

j_call: TRBJ2-7
v_call: TRBV20-1
cdr3_aa: SASGTSGIERYYEQY

j_call: TRBJ1-5
v_call: TRBV6-1
cdr3_aa: ASSEEGFYNQPQH

j_call: TRBJ2-2
v_call: TRBV27
cdr3_aa: ASSGAPNTGELF

j_call: TRBJ1-4
v_call: TRBV30
cdr3_aa: AWSVGTVGEKLF

j_call: TRBJ1-5
v_call: TRBV4-2
cdr3_aa: ASSRSDGSNQPQH

j_call: TRBJ1-1
v_call: TRBV12-3/TRBV12-4
cdr3_aa: ASRKQGILTEAF

j_call: TRBJ1-4
v_call: TRBV27
cdr3_aa: ASSKGRQFEKLF

j_call: TRBJ1-6
v_call: TRBV5-1
cdr3_aa: ASKLQDNSPLH

j_call: TRBJ2-7
v_call: TRBV20-1
cdr3_aa: SARRTPNEQY

j_call: TRBJ2-2
v_call: TRBV20-1
cdr3_aa: SARVQEVTTGELF

j_call: TRBJ2-3
v_call: TRBV4-2
cdr3_aa: ASSQDGLAGGPDTQY

j_call: TRBJ2-2
v_call: TRBV10-3
cdr3_aa: AIMGGTSNTGELF

j_call: TRBJ2-3
v_call: TRBV12-3/TRBV12-4
cdr3_aa: ASSLEGRGGIPLDTQY

j_call: TRBJ1-3
v_call: TRBV3-1
cdr3_aa: ASSPQGGNTIY

j_call: TRBJ2-3
v_call: TRBV10-3
cdr3_aa: AISETGQADTQY

j_call: TRBJ2-3
v_call: TRBV20-1
cdr3_aa: SARNPLGGGELDTQY

j_call: TRBJ1-5
v_call: TRBV29-1
cdr3_aa: SVGKGSQPQN

j_call: TRBJ2-7
v_call: TRBV27
cdr3_aa: ASSLSHRTEQY

j_call: TRBJ2-3
v_call: TRBV4-2
cdr3_aa: ASSGGLAGGPDTQY

j_call: TRBJ2-5
v_call: TRBV30
cdr3_aa: AWSGVARETQY

j_call: TRBJ1-1
v_call: TRBV30
cdr3_aa: AWSADWNTEAF

j_call: TRBJ2-3
v_call: TRBV20-1
cdr3_aa: SANHSGGSTDTQY

j_call: TRBJ1-2
v_call: TRBV5-4
cdr3_aa: ASSLEGLWGYT

j_call: TRBJ2-5
v_call: TRBV3-1
cdr3_aa: ASSLSSGRGETQY

j_call: TRBJ2-7
v_call: TRBV12-3/TRBV12-4
cdr3_aa: ASSLADRDYEQY

j_call: TRBJ1-3
v_call: TRBV4-3
cdr3_aa: ASSQDVRGRGGNTIY

j_call: TRBJ1-1
v_call: TRBV5-1
cdr3_aa: ASSPDTGSAF

j_call: TRBJ2-2
v_call: TRBV7-6
cdr3_aa: ASSLGTRGNTWELF

j_call: TRBJ1-5
v_call: TRBV4-3
cdr3_aa: ASSLTSGSQPQH

j_call: TRBJ2-7
v_call: TRBV27
cdr3_aa: ASSLSSGTGVEQY

j_call: TRBJ2-1
v_call: TRBV11-1
cdr3_aa: ASSLGASGRAAGSHEQF

j_call: TRBJ2-1
v_call: TRBV6-1
cdr3_aa: ASIPGTSGGLSYNEQF

j_call: TRBJ1-6
v_call: TRBV20-1
cdr3_aa: SARPSDSYNSPLH

j_call: TRBJ2-3
v_call: TRBV5-1
cdr3_aa: ASSFSGTDTQY

j_call: TRBJ2-7
v_call: TRBV20-1
cdr3_aa: SASGESGTGGSEQY